These T cell receptor beta chains were read from a single sample in a study of cytomegalovirus exposure and HLA in healthy donors. Generated by immunoSEQ multiplex PCR, the TCRdb table keeps only in-frame clones and is missing some. The sample consists of over 80,000 clones, 65% to 80% of them appearing once. Material: PBMCs. Receptors were obtained from a woman aged 18-29 years in good health and CMV-seropositive. The CDR3 runs from the conserved cysteine through the conserved F or W.

14 | TRBV9 | CASSVVTGGGGYTF
13 | TRBV7-3 | CASSFSPGDEQFF
15 | TRBV13 | CASSWHRGQYNEQFF
15 | TRBV7-2 | CASSLVPLSGNTIYF
12 | TRBV6-5 | CASSTGGNEQYF
14 | TRBV6-5 | CASKTGPHSTEAFF
13 | TRBV6-1 | CASSGPTMGPQYF
14 | TRBV7-3 | CASSAQGGTDTQYF
18 | TRBV5-1 | CASSLGQGITLSGETQYF
15 | TRBV5-4 | CASSQGSGQNTEAFF
20 | TRBV4-1 | CASSQVYDRGLPTGEDTQYF
15 | TRBV11-2 | CASSLDGTGTNEQYF
12 | TRBV7-8 | CASSLVGARWFF
15 | TRBV2 | CASSEAGGAGQPQHF
14 | TRBV5-1 | CASSSKGTTGELFF
12 | TRBV7-9 | CASSLEPREQFF
15 | TRBV4-3 | CASSQAAVSGNTIYF
13 | TRBV19 | CASSITGSYEQYF
15 | TRBV7-2 | CASSSPAGAGSPLHF
13 | TRBV14 | CASSQTVRAGYTF
17 | TRBV7-8 | CASSLGRPAGVVETQYF
15 | TRBV5-4 | CASSLDSGNTGELFF
14 | TRBV18 | CASSPLKGFQAQYF
14 | TRBV5-1 | CASSLGQGSPEQYF
16 | TRBV19 | CASSRTGEVLDTEAFF
13 | TRBV6-1 | CASSDSWQDTQYF
14 | TRBV19 | CASSVGNGGTEAFF
10 | TRBV12-1 | CASPYSPLHF
17 | TRBV27 | CASSLTLAGVVSYEQYF
15 | TRBV6-1 | CASSLTGDMNTEAFF
14 | TRBV18 | CASSLLPSSYEQYF
16 | TRBV9 | CASSVWSSGTYNEQFF
19 | TRBV28 | CASSLFLAGGSLNTDTQYF